Following are 20 T cell receptor beta chains from one sample sequenced in a study of identical twins. TCRdb re-derived calls from the 5' RACE reads in MiXCR, one entry per CDR3 protein. This table has 260,000 or so distinct CDR3 sequences, about 7.5% appearing once. These data also featured in a second study, about yellow fever vaccine responses in identical twins.

Source material: CD8+ T cells sorted from blood. These receptors all stem from a woman aged 18-29 years in good health.

The chain is built from TRBV27 and TRBJ1-2, with 9 positions matching TRBD1. The germline V gene has CDR1 MNHEY and CDR2 SMNVEV (reference sequence). There are 16 residues in the CDR3. The junction had 7 bases not matched to a gene; V was cut back by 0 bases and J by 5 bases. As DNA, the CDR3 is TGTGCCAGCAGTTTATCGGCCGGGACAGGGTTTTATGGCTACACCTTC. Protein: CASSLSAGTGFYGYTF.

The chain links TRBV14 to TRBJ2-5; TRBD2 might be the D (5 bases). With 3 bases removed from V and 3 bases from J, the gap between germline ends came to 5 bases. The germline V gene has CDR1 SGHDN and CDR2 FVKESK. The CDR3 covers 12 residues. The CDR3 region is CASSQREETQYF. CDR3 nucleotides: TGTGCCAGCAGCCAGCGGGAAGAGACCCAGTACTTC. Full variable domain (missing parts from reference TRBV14 and TRBJ2-5): EAGVTQFPSHSVIEKGQTVTLRCDPISGHDNLYWYRRVMGKEIKFLLHFVKESKQDESGMPNNRFLAERTGGTYSTLKVQPAELEDSGVYFCASSQREETQYFGPGTRLLVL.

This clonotype was counted a few times. The CDR3 here is CASSGGLAGVYEQYF. CDR3 nucleotide sequence: TGTGCCAGCAGTGGGGGACTAGCGGGAGTGTACGAGCAGTACTTC. The rearrangement links TRBV6-1 to TRBJ2-7, with 14 bases identical to TRBD2. The germline CDR1 and CDR2 sequences are MNHNS and SASEGT. CDR3 length equals 15 residues. With 4 bases clipped from V and 4 bases from J, the junction kept 3 bases outside the gene matches.

Written as DNA, the CDR3 is TGTGCCAGCAGTGCCAACAGGGGGCTATATGATGGCTACACCTTC. It translates to CASSANRGLYDGYTF. V usage is TRBV28 and J usage is TRBJ1-2; TRBD1 matches 9 bases. This CDR3 spans 15 amino acids. V shed 5 bases and J 6 bases; nucleotides not matched to a gene: 10. Per the germline V gene, CDR1 is MDHEN and CDR2 is SYDVKM.

This clonotype was found a few times. The chain is built from TRBV27 and TRBJ2-1, with D perhaps TRBD2 (6 bases). Trimming shortened V by 5 bases and J by 3 bases, and 8 bases separated the two germline ends. This CDR3 has 13 amino acids. Germline V gene lookup returns CDR1 MNHEY and CDR2 SMNVEV (reference sequence). CDR3 protein: CASSRGNYNEQFF. The CDR3 region has the DNA TGTGCCAGCAGTCGGGGGAACTACAATGAGCAGTTCTTC.

The chain combines TRBV10-3 with TRBJ2-7, with D possibly matching TRBD2 (6 bases). The germline V and J ends were trimmed by 8 bases and 3 bases, with 17 bases remaining between them. The CDR3 is 14 residues long. Per germline, CDR1 ENHRY and CDR2 SYGVKD. This CDR3 is CAIGQAGSLYEQYF. The DNA for the CDR3 is TGTGCCATCGGGCAGGCGGGATCACTCTACGAGCAGTACTTC.

V is TRBV6-1 and J is TRBJ2-7, with 9 bases identical to TRBD1. The V gene's germline CDR1 is MNHNS and CDR2 SASEGT. The CDR3 consists of 14 residues. Trimming removed 6 bases from V and 10 bases from J; junction bases left unmatched: 13. The CDR3 DNA sequence: TGTGCCAGCAGCGGACCGGGACAGGGTAAGCCTCAGTACGTC. This translates into CASSGPGQGKPQYV.

This clonotype was observed a few times. The CDR3 is CASSPPPRQRQETQYF. Here the CDR3 DNA reads TGTGCCAGCAGCCCTCCTCCCAGACAGCGTCAAGAGACCCAGTACTTC. This chain links TRBV21-1 with TRBJ2-5; the table assigns TRBD2, which was not confirmed against the DNA. TRBV21-1 is tagged as a pseudogene. The length of the CDR3 is 16 residues.

This chain joins TRBV12-3 or TRBV12-4 and TRBJ2-7; D is perhaps TRBD1 (6 bases). The germline V and J ends were trimmed by 5 bases and 5 bases, with 13 bases remaining between them. The length of the CDR3 is 13 residues. The DNA of the CDR3 is TGTGCCAGCAGTCCGCTTGAGGGGGACGAGCAGTACTTC. Amino acid sequence: CASSPLEGDEQYF.

This clonotype was recorded at least ten times. This chain's CDR3 is CASSFSGSFYEQFF. CDR3 coding DNA: TGTGCCAGCAGTTTTAGCGGGAGTTTCTATGAGCAGTTCTTC. This rearrangement joins TRBV12-3 or TRBV12-4 to TRBJ2-1; 9 bases match TRBD2. V lost 3 bases and J lost 8; bases outside the gene matches: 5. The CDR3 contains 14 residues.

The chain combines TRBV18 with TRBJ2-5; TRBD1 is a possible D gene (6 bases). This CDR3 comprises 14 residues. Germline V lookup: CDR1 KGHSH, CDR2 LQKENI. Trimming took off 6 bases at V and 4 bases at J, with 15 bases between the two ends. The CDR3 loop reads CASSPDSTRETQYF. CDR3 DNA: TGTGCCAGCTCGCCGGACAGTACGAGAGAGACCCAGTACTTC.

This chain links TRBV14 with TRBJ2-7, with TRBD2 matching 7 bases. J was trimmed by 0 bases and V by 2 bases; bases with no gene match: 1. CDR1 is SGHDN and CDR2 is FVKESK in the germline V gene. The CDR3 runs to 14 residues. This CDR3 is CASSQRTSSYEQYF. In DNA form, the CDR3 reads TGTGCCAGCAGCCAACGGACTAGCTCCTACGAGCAGTACTTC. The variable domain in full, completed from reference TRBV14 and TRBJ2-7, reads EAGVTQFPSHSVIEKGQTVTLRCDPISGHDNLYWYRRVMGKEIKFLLHFVKESKQDESGMPNNRFLAERTGGTYSTLKVQPAELEDSGVYFCASSQRTSSYEQYFGPGTRLTVT.

This clonotype was seen many times. The genes are TRBV11-1 and TRBJ2-3, with D unresolved. The CDR3 totals 14 residues. V gave up 5 bases and J gave up 4 bases, with 13 bases separating them. Germline CDR1 reads SGHAT; CDR2 reads FQDESV (reference sequence). The CDR3 reads CASSRPRAPDTQYF. CDR3 coding DNA: TGTGCCAGCAGCCGACCCCGGGCCCCAGATACGCAGTATTTT.

The V and J genes are TRBV6-1 and TRBJ1-1, with D possibly TRBD1 on 5 matching bases. V lost 3 bases and J 7 bases, leaving 12 bases between the germline ends. Per the germline V gene, CDR1 is MNHNS and CDR2 is SASEGT. This CDR3 has 13 amino acids. CDR3 coding DNA: TGTGCCAGCAGTGACCGCGAAAGGGGTGAAGCTTTCTTT. Translation: CASSDRERGEAFF.

The V call is TRBV2, the J call TRBJ2-1; D call uncertain. The V end was cut by 1 base, the J end by 0 bases, with 4 bases between. The CDR3 spans 14 residues. In germline, CDR1 is SNHLY, CDR2 FYNNEI. CDR3 coding DNA: TGTGCCAGCAGTGAAGGGGACTCCTACAATGAGCAGTTCTTC. Translating it yields CASSEGDSYNEQFF.

This clonotype has a count of ten or more. The chain employs TRBV12-3 or TRBV12-4 and TRBJ2-1; D might be TRBD2 (6 bases). Trimming shortened V by 4 bases and J by 3 bases, and 16 bases separated the two germline ends. The CDR3 length is 16 residues. CDR3 coding DNA: TGTGCCAGCAGTTCGGGGGAGTGGGGCCTCTACAATGAGCAGTTCTTC. Translation: CASSSGEWGLYNEQFF.

This clonotype was recorded many times. This chain uses TRBV20-1 with TRBJ2-5, with D possibly being TRBD2 (7 bases). Trimming took 8 bases from V and 5 from J, leaving 21 bases between them. The germline CDR1 and CDR2 sequences are DFQATT and SNEGSKA (reference sequence). This CDR3 is 14 amino acids long. CDR3 in amino acids: CSPVPAGARETQYF. The CDR3, as DNA: TGCAGTCCCGTCCCTGCGGGGGCTCGTGAGACCCAGTACTTC.

Only a few counts were recorded for this clonotype. Written as DNA, the CDR3 is TGTGCCAGTAGTCTCACTACAGGGGGCTTTCCCTACGAGCAGTACTTC. Amino acids: CASSLTTGGFPYEQYF. The genes are TRBV19 and TRBJ2-7; 9 bases align to TRBD1. The junction had 10 bases not matched to a gene; V was cut back by 5 bases and J by 2 bases. The CDR3 is 16 residues long. Germline V CDR1 and CDR2: LNHDA, SQIVND (reference sequence).

This clonotype showed up many times. The chain recombines TRBV24-1 with TRBJ2-7; TRBD1 aligns across 10 bases. Germline V gene data show CDR1 as KGHDR and CDR2 as SFDVKD. The J segment lost 4 bases and the V segment lost 5 bases, leaving 13 bases of the junction unmatched. This CDR3 has 17 residues. The chain's CDR3 is CATSAPSGGQGSYEQYF. As DNA, the CDR3 is TGTGCCACCAGTGCACCATCGGGGGGACAGGGGTCATACGAGCAGTACTTC.

The chain combines TRBV6-5 with TRBJ2-7; D remains unclear. Looked up from germline, CDR1 is MNHEY and CDR2 is SVGAGI. The CDR3 is 13 residues long. Trimming cost V 2 bases and J 4 bases, with 9 bases left between them. The CDR3 here is CASSYTVAYEQYF. CDR3 DNA: TGTGCCAGCAGTTACACCGTAGCTTACGAGCAGTACTTC.